Presented here are 27 T cell receptor beta chains from one specimen sequenced in a study of Ad26.COV2.S vaccination and SARS-CoV-2 variants. Sample treatment: around 19 received Ad26.COV2.S at low or high dose, single or two shots; about 5 received placebo; per-sample allocation not given. Sample collection was performed on day 63 after the first vaccine or placebo injection. The method was immunoSEQ multiplex PCR; TCRdb's version includes in-frame clones alone and lacks a portion of them. The sample has about 410,000 clones, 88% seen once; the top ten hold roughly 3.2%. Material: peripheral blood, obtained in a trial of Ad26.COV2.S vaccine versus placebo. These receptors were collected from a person aged 18 to 59 who received the Ad26.COV2.S COVID-19 vaccine or a placebo.

V and J are TRBV5-4 and TRBJ1-6, with D unresolved. Trimming stripped 3 bases from V and 6 bases from J, with 13 bases between. Germline V lookup: CDR1 SGHNT, CDR2 YYREEE (reference sequence). The CDR3 consists of 15 residues. The CDR3 nucleotides are TGTGCCAGCAGCTCCCGGGAAGGGATTAATTCACCCCTCCACTTT. As protein: CASSSREGINSPLHF.

This chain joins TRBV30 and TRBJ1-1; no reliable D call. CDR3 size: 13 residues. The germline gives CDR1 GTSNPN, CDR2 SVGIG (reference sequence). The V gene lost 4 bases and the J gene lost 2 bases, with 11 bases spanning the gap. Here the CDR3 reads CAWNVEGNTEAFF. The CDR3, as DNA: TGTGCCTGGAATGTTGAGGGCAACACTGAAGCTTTCTTT.

This chain uses TRBV7-8 with TRBJ1-1; D not resolved. The V end lost 1 base, the J end lost 3 bases, and 12 bases lay between the germline ends. Germline V gives CDR1 SGHVS, CDR2 FQNEAQ. The CDR3 has 15 amino acids. CDR3 amino acids: CASSLDRGLDTEAFF. In nucleotides, the CDR3 is TGTGCCAGCAGCTTAGATCGGGGTTTGGACACTGAAGCTTTCTTT.

This clone appeared a few times. The chain carries TRBV6-1 and TRBJ2-7; 7 bases are shared with TRBD2. The trim removed 0 bases at V and 3 bases at J, leaving 5 bases unmatched. Looked up from germline, CDR1 is MNHNS and CDR2 is SASEGT. This CDR3 region has 15 residues. CDR3 residues: CASSEAAGTNYEQYF. The CDR3 nucleotides read TGTGCCAGCAGTGAAGCAGCGGGAACGAACTACGAGCAGTACTTC.

This chain connects TRBV7-9 to TRBJ1-1, with 8 bases identical to TRBD1. The germline gives CDR1 SEHNR, CDR2 FQNEAQ (reference sequence). The junction had 14 bases not matched to a gene; V was cut back by 4 bases and J by 10 bases. This CDR3 has 15 residues. CDR3: CASSSPQTGDIVAFF. CDR3 nucleotide sequence: TGTGCCAGCAGCTCCCCCCAGACAGGGGACATAGTAGCTTTCTTT.

The chain has TRBV7-2 and TRBJ1-5, with D perhaps TRBD1 (6 bases). The CDR3 length is 14 residues. The germline V gene encodes CDR1 SGHTA and CDR2 FQGNSA. V gave up 3 bases and J gave up 3 bases, with 9 bases separating them. The CDR3 sequence: CASSFGTINQPQHF. CDR3 nucleotides: TGTGCCAGCAGCTTCGGGACAATCAATCAGCCCCAGCATTTT.

The chain is built from TRBV5-1 and TRBJ2-3, with D unresolved. Germline-derived CDR1 and CDR2 are SGHRS and YFSETQ. The germline V and J ends were trimmed by 1 base and 6 bases, with 9 bases remaining between them. The CDR3 consists of 13 residues. The CDR3 is CASSLLAWDTQYF. Written as DNA, the CDR3 is TGCGCCAGCAGCTTGCTTGCTTGGGATACGCAGTATTTT.

The chain couples TRBV29-1 to TRBJ1-2; D not certain. Per the germline V gene, CDR1 is SQVTM and CDR2 is ANQGSEA. The CDR3 has 12 residues. V shed 6 bases and J shed 3 bases, with 11 bases lying between them. CDR3 residues: CSVTPADYGYTF. The CDR3 nucleotides are TGCAGCGTGACCCCGGCGGACTATGGCTACACCTTC.

This clone was recorded once. The chain couples TRBV2 to TRBJ2-3, with D hard to call. This CDR3 comprises 14 residues. The germline CDR1 and CDR2 sequences are SNHLY and FYNNEI. V was clipped by 8 bases and J by 4 bases, with 16 bases between them. Written as DNA, the CDR3 is TGTGCCAGCGACTTGGCTCTTCTCGCAGATACGCAGTATTTT. This translates into CASDLALLADTQYF. The variable domain in full, with the rest retrieved from reference TRBV2 and TRBJ2-3, is EPEVTQTPSHQVTQMGQEVILRCVPISNHLYFYWYRQILGQKVEFLVSFYNNEISEKSEIFDDQFSVERPDGSNFTLKIRSTKLEDSAMYFCASDLALLADTQYFGPGTRLTVL.

The chain's CDR3 is CASSPRAYSNQPQHF. The CDR3 region has the DNA TGTGCCAGCAGCCCGAGAGCCTATAGCAATCAGCCCCAGCATTTT. The gene calls are TRBV5-6 and TRBJ1-5; no definite D call. Germline V gives CDR1 SGHDT, CDR2 YYEEEE. V was shortened by 4 bases and J by 0 bases, with 11 bases between the two germline ends. The CDR3 totals 15 residues.

The V gene is TRBV9, the J gene TRBJ2-1, with TRBD2 matching 8 bases. The V gene's germline CDR1 is SGDLS and CDR2 YYNGEE. The CDR3 covers 15 residues. V was clipped by 5 bases and J by 2 bases; unmatched bases: 6. CDR3 nucleotide sequence: TGTGCCAGCAGTGCCAGCGGGGGAACCTACAATGAGCAGTTCTTC. Its translation is CASSASGGTYNEQFF. The full variable domain, completed using reference TRBV9 and TRBJ2-1, is DSGVTQTPKHLITATGQRVTLRCSPRSGDLSVYWYQQSLDQGLQFLIQYYNGEERAKGNILERFSAQQFPDLHSELNLSSLELGDSALYFCASSASGGTYNEQFFGPGTRLTVL.

The chain employs TRBV11-2 and TRBJ1-1; D uncertain. Germline values: CDR1 SGHAT, CDR2 FQNNGV. Between the trimmed V and J ends, which lost 6 bases and 0 bases, there was a span of 11 bases. The CDR3 length is 14 residues. CDR3 residues: CASRHPRMNTEAFF. The CDR3 bases are TGTGCCAGCAGACACCCCAGAATGAACACTGAAGCTTTCTTT.

The rearrangement links TRBV3-1 (or the pseudogene TRBV3-2) to TRBJ1-1, with D possibly being TRBD1 (5 bases). Germline-derived CDR1 and CDR2 are LGHDT and YNNKEL (reference sequence). Trimming pared 4 bases from V and 1 base from J, leaving 16 bases between. This CDR3 comprises 16 residues. CDR3 sequence (DNA): TGTGCCAGCAGCCTAAAGCTAAGCGGGGGGAACACTGAAGCTTTCTTT. This encodes CASSLKLSGGNTEAFF.

The rearrangement uses TRBV2 and TRBJ1-4; TRBD1 matches at 7 bases. Germline V gene data show CDR1 as SNHLY and CDR2 as FYNNEI. The CDR3 runs to 13 residues. After removal of 10 bases from V and 8 bases from J, the junction contained 10 bases not matched to a gene. CDR3 region: CAIRQGSVEKLFF. The CDR3, as DNA: TGTGCCATCCGACAGGGAAGTGTCGAAAAACTGTTTTTT.

The chain links TRBV25-1 to TRBJ2-3; maybe TRBD1 (6 bases). V dropped 3 bases and J dropped 0 bases, with 13 bases sitting between them. The CDR3 spans 16 residues. Germline assignment: CDR1 MGHDK and CDR2 SYGVNS. CDR3 sequence (DNA): TGTGCCAGCAGTGACACCAGGGGTTCTAGCACAGATACGCAGTATTTT. Its protein product is CASSDTRGSSTDTQYF.

V and J are TRBV5-4 and TRBJ2-3, with D perhaps being TRBD1 or TRBD2 (6 bases each). This CDR3 has 16 amino acids. The germline V gene encodes CDR1 SGHNT and CDR2 YYREEE (reference sequence). V lost 5 bases to trimming and J lost 2 bases, with 18 bases between them. The CDR3 is CASSPGGQRVTDTQYF. DNA of the CDR3: TGTGCCAGCAGTCCCGGGGGCCAGCGGGTCACAGATACGCAGTATTTT.

This chain uses TRBV3-1 (or the pseudogene TRBV3-2) with TRBJ2-7; tentative D call: TRBD1 (6 bases). V was pared by 0 bases and J by 6 bases, with 21 bases between. This CDR3 has 17 residues. Germline loops: CDR1 LGHDT, CDR2 YNNKEL (reference sequence). CDR3 sequence reads: CASSQEWGQGPLGEQYF. CDR3 coding DNA: TGTGCCAGCAGCCAAGAGTGGGGGCAGGGCCCTTTAGGCGAGCAGTACTTC.

The chain employs TRBV2 and TRBJ1-6; 7 bases line up with TRBD1. Losses at the gene ends were 5 bases for V and 3 bases for J; bases not matched to a gene: 7. Looked up from germline, CDR1 is SNHLY and CDR2 is FYNNEI. The CDR3 totals 16 residues. CDR3 sequence (DNA): TGTGCCAGCAGTTCCCGACAGGGAAGCTATAATTCACCCCTCCACTTT. Translation: CASSSRQGSYNSPLHF. The variable domain in full, completed from reference TRBV2 and TRBJ1-6, reads EPEVTQTPSHQVTQMGQEVILRCVPISNHLYFYWYRQILGQKVEFLVSFYNNEISEKSEIFDDQFSVERPDGSNFTLKIRSTKLEDSAMYFCASSSRQGSYNSPLHFGNGTRLTVT.

This clone was seen just once. The genes are TRBV7-2 and TRBJ2-1; 9 positions match TRBD2. The CDR3 sequence is 15 residues long. Germline CDR1 is SGHTA and CDR2 is FQGNSA. Unmatched junction bases numbered 6, after V lost 0 bases and J lost 9 bases. The CDR3 bases are TGTGCCAGCAGCTTAGCTGCGGGGGGGCAAGGTGAGCAGTTCTTC. Translating gives CASSLAAGGQGEQFF.

The chain uses TRBV5-5 and TRBJ1-5, with 7 bases identical to TRBD1. Germline V gene sequence: CDR1 SGHKS, CDR2 YYEKEE (reference sequence). CDR3 length equals 16 residues. With V trimmed by 1 base and J by 3 bases, 7 bases remained unmatched. CDR3 coding DNA: TGTGCCAGCAGCTTGTCAGGGGGGGAACTCAATCAGCCCCAGCATTTT. As protein: CASSLSGGELNQPQHF. Looking up the rest from reference TRBV5-5 and TRBJ1-5 gives the full variable domain: DAGVTQSPTHLIKTRGQQVTLRCSPISGHKSVSWYQQVLGQGPQFIFQYYEKEERGRGNFPDRFSARQFPNYSSELNVNALLLGDSALYLCASSLSGGELNQPQHFGDGTRLSIL.

This chain uses TRBV5-1 with TRBJ1-1, with a weak D call TRBD1 (5 bases). The CDR3 is 13 amino acids. V gave up 4 bases and J gave up 5 bases, with 12 bases separating them. Per the germline V gene, CDR1 is SGHRS and CDR2 is YFSETQ. DNA for the CDR3: TGCGCCAGCAGCCTAACAGGAGTTACTGAAGCTTTCTTT. This sequence encodes CASSLTGVTEAFF.

The genes are TRBV19 and TRBJ2-2; D may be TRBD1 or TRBD2 (6 bases each). Germline lookup yields CDR1 LNHDA and CDR2 SQIVND (reference sequence). The ends were cut back, 6 bases at V and 5 bases at J, with 10 bases in the middle. This CDR3 is built from 13 residues. The CDR3 loop reads CASRQGGTGELFF. DNA of the CDR3: TGTGCCAGTAGACAGGGAGGAACCGGGGAGCTGTTTTTT.

The chain employs TRBV2 and TRBJ1-5; D possibly corresponds to TRBD1 (5 bases). The CDR3 has 12 amino acids. V gave up 4 bases and J gave up 6 bases, with 7 bases separating them. The germline V gene has CDR1 SNHLY and CDR2 FYNNEI. The CDR3 sequence: CASSVRGQPQHF. The CDR3 DNA follows: TGTGCCAGCAGTGTGAGGGGTCAGCCCCAGCATTTT.

This sequence joins TRBV29-1 and TRBJ2-3, with 11 bases fitting TRBD2. The junction had 14 bases not matched to a gene; V was cut back by 6 bases and J by 0 bases. This CDR3 spans 18 amino acids. Per the germline V gene, CDR1 is SQVTM and CDR2 is ANQGSEA. The CDR3 region is CSVVEGILAGVSTDTQYF. The CDR3 nucleotides are TGCAGCGTAGTAGAGGGAATACTAGCGGGGGTGAGCACAGATACGCAGTATTTT.

The rearrangement links TRBV5-4 to TRBJ2-3, with TRBD2 identical over 7 bases. Germline trimming cut 0 bases from V and 3 bases from J; bases unmatched to any gene: 4. CDR3 length: 15 residues. Germline V gene lookup returns CDR1 SGHNT and CDR2 YYREEE (reference sequence). The CDR3 sequence: CASSLDWGGTDTQYF. CDR3 DNA sequence: TGTGCCAGCAGCTTGGACTGGGGGGGGACAGATACGCAGTATTTT. Variable domain in full (rest from reference TRBV5-4 and TRBJ2-3): ETGVTQSPTHLIKTRGQQVTLRCSSQSGHNTVSWYQQALGQGPQFIFQYYREEENGRGNFPPRFSGLQFPNYSSELNVNALELDDSALYLCASSLDWGGTDTQYFGPGTRLTVL.

This chain links TRBV4-1 with TRBJ1-4; the match to TRBD1 covers 8 bases. The ends lost 2 bases at V and 0 bases at J; junction bases unmatched: 11. Germline assignment: CDR1 MGHRA and CDR2 YSYEKL. CDR3 size: 19 residues. This CDR3 reads CASSQSPTGAFATNEKLFF. In DNA form, the CDR3 reads TGCGCCAGCAGCCAAAGCCCGACAGGGGCCTTTGCAACTAATGAAAAACTGTTTTTT.

This clone came up a few times. This chain links TRBV30 with TRBJ1-1; D remains ambiguous. The CDR3 extends over 13 amino acids. Germline CDR1 GTSNPN, CDR2 SVGIG (reference sequence). Deletions cut 5 bases from V and 10 bases from J, with 20 bases between. CDR3 sequence reads: CAWSSHSRSVAFF. DNA for the CDR3: TGTGCCTGGTCCTCTCACAGCCGGAGTGTAGCTTTCTTT. Full variable domain (missing parts from reference TRBV30 and TRBJ1-1): SQTIHQWPATLVQPVGSPLSLECTVEGTSNPNLYWYRQAAGRGLQLLFYSVGIGQISSEVPQNLSASRPQDRQFILSSKKLLLSDSGFYLCAWSSHSRSVAFFGQGTRLTVV.